The 7 T cell receptor beta chains below all came from one sample that was sequenced in a study of cytomegalovirus exposure and HLA in healthy donors. Use of 60 Vbeta and 13 Jbeta primers characterized the PCR. Sequenced by immunoSEQ multiplex PCR; TCRdb stores in-frame clones only, minus some. The table lists 65,000 to 95,000 clones, over 65% of them singletons. The sequencing sample was made of PBMCs. All receptors derive from a man between 50 and 59 years old in good health and CMV-seronegative.

In its sample, this clone was seen a few times. The chain recombines TRBV7-2 with TRBJ2-3; 10 nucleotides line up with TRBD2. Unmatched junction bases numbered 5, after V lost 4 bases and J lost 4 bases. This CDR3 is built from 15 residues. The germline V gene has CDR1 SGHTA and CDR2 FQGNSA. The CDR3 protein is CASSSKRGGADTQYF. In DNA form, the CDR3 reads TGTGCCAGCAGCTCCAAGCGGGGGGGAGCAGATACGCAGTATTTT. The variable domain in full, completed from reference TRBV7-2 and TRBJ2-3, reads GAGVSQSPSNKVTEKGKDVELRCDPISGHTALYWYRQSLGQGLEFLIYFQGNSAPDKSGLPSDRFSAERTGGSVSTLTIQRTQQEDSAVYLCASSSKRGGADTQYFGPGTRLTVL.

The chain employs TRBV7-9 and TRBJ2-1; perhaps TRBD2 as D (5 bases). Deletions cut 1 base from V and 9 bases from J, with 16 bases between. Germline V lookup: CDR1 SEHNR, CDR2 FQNEAQ (reference sequence). This CDR3 contains 15 residues. The CDR3 spells CASSLDSLAKGEQFF. CDR3 sequence (DNA): TGTGCCAGCAGCTTAGATTCTCTAGCAAAGGGTGAGCAGTTCTTC.

The chain uses TRBV27 and TRBJ1-4; 7 nucleotides agree with TRBD1. The germline V gene encodes CDR1 MNHEY and CDR2 SMNVEV (reference sequence). CDR3 size: 15 residues. The junction had 8 bases not matched to a gene; V was cut back by 6 bases and J by 4 bases. This chain's CDR3 is CASSRDRAHNEKLFF. The DNA of the CDR3 is TGTGCCAGCAGCCGCGACAGGGCCCATAATGAAAAACTGTTTTTT.

J is TRBJ1-2 and V is TRBV5-1, with TRBD1 matching over 7 bases. The CDR3 runs to 15 residues. V lost 3 bases to trimming and J lost 3 bases; unmatched junction nucleotides: 8. Looked up from germline, CDR1 is SGHRS and CDR2 is YFSETQ. CDR3 residues: CASSSTQGVDYGYTF. CDR3 coding DNA: TGCGCCAGCAGCTCGACCCAGGGGGTGGACTATGGCTACACCTTC.

This clone is a singleton in its sample. The chain combines TRBV7-8 with TRBJ1-2; maybe TRBD1 (6 bases). Looked up from germline, CDR1 is SGHVS and CDR2 is FQNEAQ. V lost 2 bases and J 5 bases, leaving 18 bases between the germline ends. There are 16 residues in the CDR3. Here the CDR3 reads CASSLNFRDNRYGYTF. Here the CDR3 DNA reads TGTGCCAGCAGCTTAAACTTCCGGGACAATCGGTATGGCTACACCTTC.

This chain connects TRBV5-4 to TRBJ1-2; possible D gene TRBD1, 5 bases. The germline V gene encodes CDR1 SGHNT and CDR2 YYREEE (reference sequence). V shed 0 bases and J shed 2 bases, with 8 bases lying between them. The CDR3 runs 14 residues. The CDR3 loop is CASSLDGGNYGYTF. CDR3 coding DNA: TGTGCCAGCAGCTTGGACGGGGGGAACTATGGCTACACCTTC.

This clone turned up a few times. The chain links TRBV25-1 to TRBJ2-4, with 7 bases lining up with TRBD2. The CDR3 is 15 residues long. After removal of 3 bases from V and 4 bases from J, the junction contained 6 bases not matched to a gene. In germline, CDR1 is MGHDK, CDR2 SYGVNS. For the CDR3, the DNA is TGTGCCAGCAGTGACGCTTCCGGGGGGAAAAACATTCAGTACTTC. This encodes CASSDASGGKNIQYF.